This T cell receptor beta chain was observed in a study of cytomegalovirus exposure and HLA in healthy donors. In the PCR, 60 Vbeta and 13 Jbeta primers were used. Sequencing was performed with immunoSEQ multiplex PCR; in TCRdb, only in-frame clones are kept and a portion is missing. Altogether around 130,000 clones are present, 65% to 90% being singletons, with the ten largest covering approximately 3.1%. The germline CDR1 and CDR2 sequences are MNHEY and SVGAGI. This CDR3 spans 15 amino acids. Trimming cost V 6 bases and J 4 bases, with 16 bases left between them. The chain carries TRBV6-5 and TRBJ2-1; D possibly corresponds to TRBD1 (5 bases). The sample taken for sequencing was PBMCs. This receptor was taken from a woman in her late teens or twenties in good health and CMV-seropositive. CDR3 amino acids: CASSPGRGAYNEQFF. As DNA, the CDR3 is TGTGCCAGCAGCCCCGGAAGGGGCGCTTACAATGAGCAGTTCTTC.